Below, one T cell receptor beta chain is given with its context. What antigen it recognizes has not been identified. Base qualities are not provided; no much larger clone lies one nucleotide away. The entry originates in a study of technical replicates of blood from a handful of donors (dated 2017 in TCRdb). Library preparation was by the immunoSEQ multiplex PCR assay. Not all clones reach the TCRdb copy of this immuneACCESS table, which keeps in-frame sequences only. Checked studies attribute under half of the gap to unresolved V genes and leave the rest unexplained. This sample comprises some 80,000 clones, 90% to 95% of them detected only once. Approximately 0.41% of the sample lies in the top ten. V and J are trimmed by 6 bases and 3 bases, and the gene matches miss 3 bases of the junction. From the cysteine through the phenylalanine, the CDR3 covers 15 amino acids. Just CDR3 DNA is preserved here, 45 bases in frame from base 1. Reading the germline V gene gives CDR1 MNHNS and CDR2 SASEGT.

Sequenced material: T cells isolated from PBMCs. This chain is built from TRBV6-1 and TRBJ2-1, with 12 bases matching TRBD2. The receptor was isolated from a human donor in good health. This receptor has the CDR3 CASRLAGGFYNEQFF. The base sequence is TGTGCCAGCAGACTAGCGGGAGGATTCTACAATGAGCAGTTCTTC.